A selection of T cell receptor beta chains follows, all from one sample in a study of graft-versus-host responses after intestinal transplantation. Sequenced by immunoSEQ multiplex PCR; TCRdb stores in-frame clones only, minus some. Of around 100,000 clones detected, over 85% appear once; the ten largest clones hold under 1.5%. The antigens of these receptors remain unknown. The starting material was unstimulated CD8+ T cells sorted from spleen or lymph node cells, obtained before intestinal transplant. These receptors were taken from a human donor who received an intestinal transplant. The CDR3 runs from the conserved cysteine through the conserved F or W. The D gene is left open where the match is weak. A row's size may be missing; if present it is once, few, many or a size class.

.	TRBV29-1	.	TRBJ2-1	TGCAGCGTTGACGGGTTCACCTACAATGAGCAGTTCTTC	CSVDGFTYNEQFF
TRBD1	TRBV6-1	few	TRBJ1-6	TGTGCCAGCAGTGAAGACAGGGGGCTAGTATCACCCCTCCACTTT	CASSEDRGLVSPLHF
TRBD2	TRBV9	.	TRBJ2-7	TGTGCCAGCAGCGTAGGGGCTAGCGGGGACTACGAGCAGTACTTC	CASSVGASGDYEQYF
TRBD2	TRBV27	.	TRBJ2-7	TGTGCCAGCAGTTCCGGGGGGTACGAGCAGTACTTC	CASSSGGYEQYF
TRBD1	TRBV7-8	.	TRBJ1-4	TGTGCCAGCAGCGTTGGGGGACAGCTTAATGAAAAACTGTTTTTT	CASSVGGQLNEKLFF
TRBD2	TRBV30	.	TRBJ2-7	TGTGCCTGGGCTACGGGACTAGCGGGTTTCTACGAGCAGTACTTC	CAWATGLAGFYEQYF
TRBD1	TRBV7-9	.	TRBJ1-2	TGTGCCAGCAGCTTAGCGCTGGAACAGGGGGACTATGGCTACACCTTC	CASSLALEQGDYGYTF
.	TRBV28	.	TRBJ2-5	TGTGCCAGCAGTTTCAGGGAAGGTGAGACCCAGTACTTC	CASSFREGETQYF
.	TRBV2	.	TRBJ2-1	TGTGCCAGCCTAGATGTTGATGAGCAGTTCTTC	CASLDVDEQFF
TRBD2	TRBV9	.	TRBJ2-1	TGTGCCAGCAGCGTTAGCGGGGGCCTGTACAATGAGCAGTTCTTC	CASSVSGGLYNEQFF
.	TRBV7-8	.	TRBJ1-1	TGTGCCAGCAGCTTAGCTAGGGGGAACACTGAAGCTTTCTTT	CASSLARGNTEAFF
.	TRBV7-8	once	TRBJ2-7	TGTGCCAGCAGCTCAATAACCACAGGGTCCCCCTTCGAGCAGTACTTC	CASSSITTGSPFEQYF
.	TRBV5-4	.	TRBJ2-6	TGTGCCAGCAGGACAGGAAACTCTGGGGCCAACGTCCTGACTTTC	CASRTGNSGANVLTF
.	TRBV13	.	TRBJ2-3	TGTGCCAGCAGCTTGGGGGGGCCCACAGATACGCAGTATTTT	CASSLGGPTDTQYF
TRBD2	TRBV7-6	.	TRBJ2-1	TGTGCCAGCAGCTCTAGCGGCCCGGGGTACAATGAGCAGTTCTTC	CASSSSGPGYNEQFF
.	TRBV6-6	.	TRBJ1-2	TGTGCCAGCAGCATACGGGACGCGACTAACTATGGCTACACCTTC	CASSIRDATNYGYTF
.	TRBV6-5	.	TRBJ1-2	TGTGCCAGCAGAAGAGTCTATGGCTACACCTTC	CASRRVYGYTF
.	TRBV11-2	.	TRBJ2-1	TGTGCCAGCAGCTTAGATTGGGTCTCCTACAATGAGCAGTTCTTC	CASSLDWVSYNEQFF
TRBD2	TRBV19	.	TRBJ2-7	TGTGCCAGTAGTATACTAGCGGGGGGTTCCTACGAGCAGTACTTC	CASSILAGGSYEQYF
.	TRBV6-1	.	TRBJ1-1	TGTGCCAGCAGTGATGTGGCGACGGGTTACACTGAAGCTTTCTTT	CASSDVATGYTEAFF
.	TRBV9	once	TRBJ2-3	TGTGCCAGCAGCGTAGTCGGGGGCGCGGATACGCAGTATTTT	CASSVVGGADTQYF
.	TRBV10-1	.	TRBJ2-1	TGCGCCAGCAGTGATGCGTCGGGATACAATGAGCAGTTCTTC	CASSDASGYNEQFF
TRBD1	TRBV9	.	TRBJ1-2	TGTGCCAGCAGCTTGGGGACAGGGGAAGTTGATAACTATGGCTACACCTTC	CASSLGTGEVDNYGYTF
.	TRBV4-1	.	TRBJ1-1	TGCGCCAGCAGCCAAGACGCTGAAGCTTTCTTT	CASSQDAEAFF
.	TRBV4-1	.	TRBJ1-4	TGCGCCAGCAGCCAAGAATCCGGGCCGAACGAAAAACTGTTTTTT	CASSQESGPNEKLFF
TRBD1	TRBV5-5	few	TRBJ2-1	TGTGCCAGCAGCGAAACCCCGGGACAGGGGGTTTACAATGAGCAGTTCTTC	CASSETPGQGVYNEQFF
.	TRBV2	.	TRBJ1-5	TGTGCCAGCACGGGCATAAATCAGCCCCAGCATTTT	CASTGINQPQHF
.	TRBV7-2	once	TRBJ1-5	TGTGCCAGCAGCTTAGCGCCGGGTTTCATGAGCAATCAGCCCCAGCATTTT	CASSLAPGFMSNQPQHF
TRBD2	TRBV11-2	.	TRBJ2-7	TGTGCCAGCAGCTTAGAAGGTGGGCTAGCGGCGGCACCTGACTACGAGCAGTACTTC	CASSLEGGLAAAPDYEQYF
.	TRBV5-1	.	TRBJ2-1	TGCGCCAGCAGCGTGTGGGGCAATGAGCAGTTCTTC	CASSVWGNEQFF
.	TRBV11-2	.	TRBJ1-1	TGTGCCAGCAGCCCCATGGTGGGGATAGGGATGAACACTGAAGCTTTCTTT	CASSPMVGIGMNTEAFF
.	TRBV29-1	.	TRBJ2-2	TGCAGCGCTTGGGCCGGGGAGCTGTTTTTT	CSAWAGELFF
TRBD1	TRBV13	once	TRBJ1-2	TGTGCCAGCAGCTTAATTGGGACAGGGGTGTACACCTTC	CASSLIGTGVYTF
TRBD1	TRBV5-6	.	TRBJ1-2	TGTGCCAGCAGCCCCGGACAGGGATGGGCCTATGGCTACACCTTC	CASSPGQGWAYGYTF
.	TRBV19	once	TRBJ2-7	TGTGCCAGTAATAGCCCGGGACACCCAAGTAGGCACTTC	CASNSPGHPSRHF
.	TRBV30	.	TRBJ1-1	TGTGCCTGGAGTGTATCAGGACTGAACACTGAAGCTTTCTTT	CAWSVSGLNTEAFF
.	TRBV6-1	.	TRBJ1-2	TGTGCCAGCAGTGAAGCAGGGCCCCGCATTTACTATGGCTACACCTTC	CASSEAGPRIYYGYTF
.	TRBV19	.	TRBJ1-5	TGTGCCAGTAGTATGCGACAAGATCAGCCCCAGCATTTT	CASSMRQDQPQHF
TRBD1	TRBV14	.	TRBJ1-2	TGTGCCAGCAGCCAGACAGGGAGCTATGGCTACACCTTC	CASSQTGSYGYTF
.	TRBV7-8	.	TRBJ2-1	TGTGCCAGCAGCTTAGGGGGCGATCCTACAAATGAGCAGTTCTTC	CASSLGGDPTNEQFF
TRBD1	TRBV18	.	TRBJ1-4	TGTGCCAGCTCACCAAGGACAGGGAATGAAAAACTGTTTTTT	CASSPRTGNEKLFF
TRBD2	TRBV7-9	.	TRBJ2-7	TGTGCCAGCAGCCCAGGCCAGCGGGGCGGCTACGAGCAGTACTTC	CASSPGQRGGYEQYF
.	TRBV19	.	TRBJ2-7	TGTGCCAGCCGCTCCGAGAGCTCCTACGAGCAGTACTTC	CASRSESSYEQYF
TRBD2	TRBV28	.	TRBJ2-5	TGTGCCAGCAGTCCACTACTAGCGGTGACCTCGGGGGCCCAGTACTTC	CASSPLLAVTSGAQYF
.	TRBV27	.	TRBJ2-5	TGTGCCAGCATGGGGTTAGGGCGGGAGACCCAGTACTTC	CASMGLGRETQYF
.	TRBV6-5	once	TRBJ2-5	TGTGCCAGCAGACCGGGATTCCAAGAGACCCAGTACTTC	CASRPGFQETQYF
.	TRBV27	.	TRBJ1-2	TGTGCCAGCAGCCTCCTATCAGGACTCGACTACACCTTC	CASSLLSGLDYTF
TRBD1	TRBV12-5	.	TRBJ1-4	TGTGCTAGTGGTAAGGGACAGTGGGGTGAAAAACTGTTTTTT	CASGKGQWGEKLFF
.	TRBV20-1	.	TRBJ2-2	TGCAGTGCTAGAGTCACCGGGGAGCTGTTTTTT	CSARVTGELFF
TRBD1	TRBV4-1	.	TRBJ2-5	TGCGCCAGCAGCCAAGTGGCAGGGGGCAGGGAGACCCAGTACTTC	CASSQVAGGRETQYF
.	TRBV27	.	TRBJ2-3	TGTGCCAGCAGTGCGCTGCCTAGCCCCGAATCCACAGATACGCAGTATTTT	CASSALPSPESTDTQYF
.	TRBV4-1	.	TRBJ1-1	TGCGCCAGCAGCCAAGTGATGGGGACTGAAGCTTTCTTT	CASSQVMGTEAFF
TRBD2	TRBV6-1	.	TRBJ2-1	TGTGCCAGCAGTGAAACTACACTAGCGGGGCACTACAATGAGCAGTTCTTC	CASSETTLAGHYNEQFF
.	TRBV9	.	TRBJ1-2	TGTGCTAGCAGCGTAGCGATATATTCAGATGGCTACACCTTC	CASSVAIYSDGYTF
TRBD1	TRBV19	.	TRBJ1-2	TGTGCCAGTAGTTTGACAGGGGACTATGGCTACACCTTC	CASSLTGDYGYTF
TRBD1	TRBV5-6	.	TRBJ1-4	TGTGCCAGCAGCTTAGGGGGCGGGTTAAATAATGAAAAACTGTTTTTT	CASSLGGGLNNEKLFF